Listed here are 11 T cell receptor beta chains from one sample, sequenced in a study of T cells in Graves' hyperthyroidism and ophthalmopathy. TCR beta CDR3 region amplification was performed from RNA transcripts. First-round RT-PCR with HTBI primers amplified the TCR CDR3 region. A single record per CDR3 protein comes from TCRdb applying MiXCR to the multiplex PCR reads. Seen here are some 570,000 distinct CDR3 sequences, 12% to 15% observed once, and the top ten hold roughly 6.9%. Input material: blood. These receptors were taken from a woman under 30 with Graves' ophthalmopathy.

This clonotype has at least ten counts. The limits of the CDR3 on the DNA are not certain, so only TCRdb's listed CDR3 is given. V gene TRBV28 combines with J gene TRBJ1-6; the table's D call, TRBD1, has no DNA check behind it. Both ends counted, the CDR3 spans 15 residues. Germline CDR1 is MDHEN and CDR2 is SYDVKM. CDR3 region: CASSSGQGRNSPLHF.

This clonotype was observed many times. The rearrangement joins TRBV12-3 or TRBV12-4 to TRBJ2-1, with 8 bases identical to TRBD2. V trimming: 0 bases; J trimming: 10 bases; junction bases outside the gene matches: 20. This CDR3 has 19 residues. The CDR3 bases are TGTGCCAGCAGTTTAGCGTCGCTCCTATCCCGGGAGGGCCAAAGGGAGCAGTTCTTC. Protein: CASSLASLLSREGQREQFF.

V is TRBV20-1 and J is TRBJ2-7, with 9 bases fitting TRBD1. J was trimmed by 2 bases and V by 3 bases; bases with no gene match: 8. Germline V gives CDR1 DFQATT, CDR2 SNEGSKA (reference sequence). The CDR3 extends over 15 amino acids. This chain's CDR3 is CSASPGTGIPYEQYF. The CDR3 region has the DNA TGCAGTGCTAGCCCCGGGACAGGGATACCCTACGAGCAGTACTTC.

This clonotype has at least ten counts. CDR3 sequence reads: CASRRLAGGIRGEQYF. CDR3 in DNA: TGTGCCAGCAGACGACTAGCGGGAGGCATTCGCGGCGAGCAGTACTTC. V is TRBV11-2 and J is TRBJ2-7, with 13 nucleotides matching TRBD2. The germline CDR1 and CDR2 sequences are SGHAT and FQNNGV. V lost 6 bases, J lost 6 bases, and 11 bases stayed unmatched. The CDR3 has 16 residues.

This clonotype has a count of ten or more. The rearrangement links TRBV13 to TRBJ2-7; no clear D. Trimming pared 1 base from V and 4 bases from J, leaving 11 bases between. Germline CDR1 PRHDT, CDR2 FYEKMQ (reference sequence). This CDR3 is 14 amino acids long. The CDR3 region has the DNA TGTGCCAGCAGCTTAGCACACGGCGTTTACGAGCAGTACTTC. This sequence encodes CASSLAHGVYEQYF.

Many counts were recorded for this clonotype. The chain is built from TRBV29-1 and TRBJ2-7; 10 bases align to TRBD1. This CDR3 contains 15 residues. Trimming at V came to 6 bases and at J to 2 bases, leaving 10 bases not matched to a gene. Germline V gene lookup returns CDR1 SQVTM and CDR2 ANQGSEA. The CDR3 DNA reads as TGCAGCGTGACTAGCTCCGGGACAGGGGCCTACGAGCAGTACTTC. This sequence encodes CSVTSSGTGAYEQYF.

V gene TRBV19 combines with J gene TRBJ1-2; D unresolved. CDR3 length: 14 amino acids. Germline-derived CDR1 and CDR2 are LNHDA and SQIVND (reference sequence). The V end lost 4 bases, the J end lost 6 bases, and 15 bases lay between the germline ends. CDR3 coding DNA: TGTGCCAGTAGTACCATCCCTCCGACGGATGGCTACACCTTC. The encoded protein is CASSTIPPTDGYTF. Combining the CDR3 with reference TRBV19 and TRBJ1-2 gives the whole variable domain DGGITQSPKYLFRKEGQNVTLSCEQNLNHDAMYWYRQDPGQGLRLIYYSQIVNDFQKGDIAEGYSVSREKKESFPLTVTSAQKNPTAFYLCASSTIPPTDGYTFGSGTRLTVV.

CDR3 in DNA: TGTGCCAGCTCACCAATACCACACGGGGGCGAAACTGAAGCTTTCTTT. It yields the protein CASSPIPHGGETEAFF. The J gene is TRBJ1-1, the V gene TRBV18; D perhaps matches TRBD1 (6 bases). The germline V gene encodes CDR1 KGHSH and CDR2 LQKENI. CDR3 length: 16 amino acids. Trimming stripped 2 bases from V and 5 bases from J, with 18 bases between.

In its sample, this clonotype was seen many times. The DNA of the CDR3 is TGTGCCAGCAGCCCTCGACGCAATGAGCAGTTCTTC. Protein: CASSPRRNEQFF. The chain has TRBV11-3 and TRBJ2-1; D gene uncertain. Deletions cut 5 bases from V and 6 bases from J, with 8 bases between. The CDR3 spans 12 residues. Germline-derived CDR1 and CDR2 are SGHNT and YENEEA. Drawing the rest from reference TRBV11-3 and TRBJ2-1, the complete variable domain is EAGVVQSPRYKIIEKKQPVAFWCNPISGHNTLYWYLQNLGQGPELLIRYENEEAVDDSQLPKDRFSAERLKGVDSTLKIQPAELGDSAVYLCASSPRRNEQFFGPGTRLTVL.

This clonotype was observed many times. The chain uses TRBV29-1 and TRBJ1-1; a possible D gene is TRBD1 (5 bases). Germline lookup yields CDR1 SQVTM and CDR2 ANQGSEA. The CDR3 has 13 residues. V lost 5 bases to trimming and J lost 0 bases, with 10 bases between them. The CDR3 DNA reads as TGCAGCGTTAGGACATCCTTGAACACTGAAGCTTTCTTT. Its protein is CSVRTSLNTEAFF.

At least ten counts were recorded for this clonotype. V gene TRBV2 combines with J gene TRBJ2-7; TRBD2 matches at 9 bases. V shed 3 bases, J shed 4 bases, and the junction held 13 bases outside the gene matches. Germline V lookup: CDR1 SNHLY, CDR2 FYNNEI. The CDR3 totals 17 residues. CDR3 coding DNA: TGTGCCAGCAGTGACCAAGCCCGACTAGCGGACCCATACGAGCAGTACTTC. This translates into CASSDQARLADPYEQYF.